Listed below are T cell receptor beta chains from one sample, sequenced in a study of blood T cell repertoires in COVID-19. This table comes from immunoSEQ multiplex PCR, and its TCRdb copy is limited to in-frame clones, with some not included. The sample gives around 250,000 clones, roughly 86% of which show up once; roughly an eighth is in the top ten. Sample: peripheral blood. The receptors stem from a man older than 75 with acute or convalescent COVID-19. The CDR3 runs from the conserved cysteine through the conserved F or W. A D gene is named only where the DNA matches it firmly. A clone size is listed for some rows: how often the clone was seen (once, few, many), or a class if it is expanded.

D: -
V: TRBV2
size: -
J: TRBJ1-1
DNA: TGTGCCAGCTCCAAGGAGGAAAACACTGAAGCTTTCTTT
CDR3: CASSKEENTEAFF

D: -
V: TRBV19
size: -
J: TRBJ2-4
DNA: TGTGCCAGTAGTATAAGTCTAGGGGGTGCCGATCTAGCCAAAAACATTCAGTACTTC
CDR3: CASSISLGGADLAKNIQYF

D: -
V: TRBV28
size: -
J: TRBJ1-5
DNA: TGTGCCAGTTTACAGGGTATGCAGCCCCAGCATTTT
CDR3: CASLQGMQPQHF

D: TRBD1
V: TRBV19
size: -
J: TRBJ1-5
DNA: TGTGCCAGTTTAGACAGGGTCCGTACCAGCAATCAGCCCCAGCATTTT
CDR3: CASLDRVRTSNQPQHF

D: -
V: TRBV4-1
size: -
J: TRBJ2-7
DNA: TGCGCCAGCAGCCAAGATCTAGGAACCTACTACGAGCAGTACTTC
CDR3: CASSQDLGTYYEQYF

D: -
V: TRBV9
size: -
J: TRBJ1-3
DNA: TGTGCCAGCAGCGCGTCCACGGGCGGGAACACCATATATTTT
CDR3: CASSASTGGNTIYF

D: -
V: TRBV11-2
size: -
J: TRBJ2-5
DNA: TGTGCCAGCAGCTTAAGGGCCAGGGATGGAGAGACCCAGTACTTC
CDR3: CASSLRARDGETQYF

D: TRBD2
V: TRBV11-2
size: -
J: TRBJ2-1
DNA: TGTGCCAGCAGCCCCAAGGGTAGCGGGAGCCCCTTCTACAATGAGCAGTTCTTC
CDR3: CASSPKGSGSPFYNEQFF

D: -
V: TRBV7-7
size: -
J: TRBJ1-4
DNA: TGTGCTAGCAGCTTAAGGCAGGGGTCTAATGAAAAACTGTTTTTT
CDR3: CASSLRQGSNEKLFF

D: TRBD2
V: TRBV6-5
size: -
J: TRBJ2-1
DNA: TGTGCCACCGGACTAGCGGGGCTATACAATGAGCAGTTCTTC
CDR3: CATGLAGLYNEQFF

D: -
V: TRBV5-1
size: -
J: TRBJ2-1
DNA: TGCGCCAGCAGCTTGGGAGGGAGAGCCTACAATGAGCAGTTCTTC
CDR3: CASSLGGRAYNEQFF

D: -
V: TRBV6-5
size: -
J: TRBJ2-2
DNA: TGTGCCAGCAGTCGTAACACCGGGGAGCTGTTTTTT
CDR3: CASSRNTGELFF

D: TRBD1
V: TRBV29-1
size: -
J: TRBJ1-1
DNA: TGCAGCGTTGATCAGGGACAGGGGTTTAGTGAAGCTTTCTTT
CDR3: CSVDQGQGFSEAFF

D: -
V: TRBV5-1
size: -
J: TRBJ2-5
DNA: TGCGCCAGCAGCCCCCCGGGCCAAGAGACCCAGTACTTC
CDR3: CASSPPGQETQYF

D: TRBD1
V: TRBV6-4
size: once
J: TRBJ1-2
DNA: TGTGCCACCTCCGGGACAGGGGAACGAGATGGCTACACCTTC
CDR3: CATSGTGERDGYTF

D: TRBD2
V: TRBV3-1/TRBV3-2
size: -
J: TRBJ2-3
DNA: TGTGCCAGCAGCCGTACTAGCGGGAGTCGAAATACGCAGTATTTT
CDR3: CASSRTSGSRNTQYF

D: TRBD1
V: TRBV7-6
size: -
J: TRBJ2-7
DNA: TGTGCCAGCAGCTTAGGACAGGGGACCACCTACGAGCAGTACTTC
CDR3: CASSLGQGTTYEQYF

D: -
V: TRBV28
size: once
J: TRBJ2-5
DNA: TGTGCCAGCACTTCAGGCGGGGGCCGGGAGACCCAGTACTTC
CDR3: CASTSGGGRETQYF

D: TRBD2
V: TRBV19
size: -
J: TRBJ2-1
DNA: TGTGCCAGTACCAAGGAGGCTAGCGGATACAATGAGCAGTTCTTC
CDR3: CASTKEASGYNEQFF

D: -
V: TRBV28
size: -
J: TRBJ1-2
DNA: TGTGCCAGCAGTTTCCCCGGGGGGTCCTATGGCTACACCTTC
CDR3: CASSFPGGSYGYTF

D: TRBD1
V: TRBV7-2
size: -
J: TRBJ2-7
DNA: TGTGCCAGCAGCTCGACAGGGCTGGGGAACGAGCAGTACTTC
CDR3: CASSSTGLGNEQYF

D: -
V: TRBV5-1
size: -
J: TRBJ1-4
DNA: TGCGCCAGCAGCTTCGCAGCAACTAATGAAAAACTGTTTTTT
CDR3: CASSFAATNEKLFF

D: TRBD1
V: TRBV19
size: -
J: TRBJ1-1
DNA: TGTGCCAGTAGTATTAGAGGGGCAGCGGACAGGAGGAACACTGAAGCTTTCTTT
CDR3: CASSIRGAADRRNTEAFF

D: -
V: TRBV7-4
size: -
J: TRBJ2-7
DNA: TGTGCCAGCAGCTTCTCCCCCTACGAGCAGTACTTC
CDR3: CASSFSPYEQYF

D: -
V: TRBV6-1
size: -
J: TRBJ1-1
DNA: TGTGCCAGCAGTGACGCGGGAAACACTGAAGCTTTCTTT
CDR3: CASSDAGNTEAFF

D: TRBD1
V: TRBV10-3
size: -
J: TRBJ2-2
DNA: TGTGCCATCAGGGGGACAGGGGGCGCAAACACCGGGGAGCTGTTTTTT
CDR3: CAIRGTGGANTGELFF

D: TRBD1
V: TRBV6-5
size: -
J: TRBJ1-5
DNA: TGTGCCAGCAAGCAGGGGGGCAATCAGCCCCAGCATTTT
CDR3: CASKQGGNQPQHF

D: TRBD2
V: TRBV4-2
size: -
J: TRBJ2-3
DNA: TGTGCCAGCAGCCAAGAACTAGCGAGCACAGATACGCAGTATTTT
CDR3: CASSQELASTDTQYF

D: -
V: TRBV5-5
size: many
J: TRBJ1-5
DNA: TGTGCCAGCAGCGTTACAGGGCCCGACTTAACCCATCAGCCCCAGCATTTT
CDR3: CASSVTGPDLTHQPQHF

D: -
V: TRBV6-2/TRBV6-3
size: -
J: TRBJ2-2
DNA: TGTGCCAGCAGTCGAACAAACACCGGGGAGCTGTTTTTT
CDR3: CASSRTNTGELFF

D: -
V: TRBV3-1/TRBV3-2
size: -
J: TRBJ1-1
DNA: TGTGCCAGCAGCCAAGCCCGGGGGGCCGAGATGAACACTGAAGCTTTCTTT
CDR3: CASSQARGAEMNTEAFF

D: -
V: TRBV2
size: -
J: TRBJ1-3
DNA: TGTGCCAGCCTGACGGACAGTTTGGGAAACACCATATATTTT
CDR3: CASLTDSLGNTIYF

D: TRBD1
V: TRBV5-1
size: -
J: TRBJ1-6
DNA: TGCGCCAGCAGCTTGTGGGACAGGGGGGAATCACCCCTCCACTTT
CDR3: CASSLWDRGESPLHF

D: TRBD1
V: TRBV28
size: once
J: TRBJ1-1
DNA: TGTGCCAGCAGACAGGGGTTGACTGAAGCTTTCTTT
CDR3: CASRQGLTEAFF

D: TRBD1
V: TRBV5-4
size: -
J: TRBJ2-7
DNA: TGTGCCAGCAGCTTGCCAGGGGGCTACGAGCAGTACTTC
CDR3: CASSLPGGYEQYF

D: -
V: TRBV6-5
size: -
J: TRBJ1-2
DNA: TGTGCCAGCAGCGATATACAGGGAGAAAGTGGCTACACCTTC
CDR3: CASSDIQGESGYTF

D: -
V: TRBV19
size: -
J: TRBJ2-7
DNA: TGTGCCAGTAAGAGCGGAGGGAGCTACGAGCAGTACTTC
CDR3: CASKSGGSYEQYF

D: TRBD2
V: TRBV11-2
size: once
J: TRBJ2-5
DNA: TGTGCCAGCAGCTTCCCCACTAGCGGGGGGGCGAAGACCCAGTACTTC
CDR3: CASSFPTSGGAKTQYF

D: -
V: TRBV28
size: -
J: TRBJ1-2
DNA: TGTGCCAGCAGTCGCGGGGGGGTGATCTATGGCTACACCTTC
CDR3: CASSRGGVIYGYTF

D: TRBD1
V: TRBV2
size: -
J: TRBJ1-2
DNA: TGTGCCAGCAGGGACAGGGTTGGCTATGGCTACACCTTC
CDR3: CASRDRVGYGYTF

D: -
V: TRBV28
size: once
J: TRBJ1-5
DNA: TGTGCCAGCAGTTTCGGGGGGGGTAGCAATCAGCCCCAGCATTTT
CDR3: CASSFGGGSNQPQHF

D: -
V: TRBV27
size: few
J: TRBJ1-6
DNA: TGTGCCAGCAGTCCGTTAGGGGGAATAGATTCACCCCTCCACTTT
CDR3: CASSPLGGIDSPLHF

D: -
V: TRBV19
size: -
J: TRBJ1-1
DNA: TGTGCCAGTAGTATAGGAGGGACTATGAACACTGAAGCTTTCTTT
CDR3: CASSIGGTMNTEAFF

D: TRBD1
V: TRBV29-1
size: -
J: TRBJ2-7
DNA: TGCAGCGCCGGGGACAGCACCTACGAGCAGTACTTC
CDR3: CSAGDSTYEQYF